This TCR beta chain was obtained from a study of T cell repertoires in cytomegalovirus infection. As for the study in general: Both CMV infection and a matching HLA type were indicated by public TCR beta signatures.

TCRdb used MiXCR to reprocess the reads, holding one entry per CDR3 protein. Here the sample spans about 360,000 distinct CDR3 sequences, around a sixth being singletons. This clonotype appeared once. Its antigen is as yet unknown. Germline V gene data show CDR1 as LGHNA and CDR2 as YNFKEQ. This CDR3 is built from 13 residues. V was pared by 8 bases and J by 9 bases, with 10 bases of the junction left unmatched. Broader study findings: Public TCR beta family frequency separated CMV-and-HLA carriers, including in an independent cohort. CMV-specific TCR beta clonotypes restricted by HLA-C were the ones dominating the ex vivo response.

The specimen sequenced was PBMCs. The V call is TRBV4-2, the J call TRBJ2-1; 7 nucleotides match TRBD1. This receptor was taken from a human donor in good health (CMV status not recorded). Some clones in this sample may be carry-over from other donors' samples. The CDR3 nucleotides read TGTGCCAGCTCAGGACAGGTGCCGGGTGAGCAGTTCTTC. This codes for CASSGQVPGEQFF.